What follows are 22 T cell receptor beta chains derived from one specimen sequenced in a study of shared clonotypes between healthy human individuals. Repertoires were generated with immunoSEQ multiplex PCR, while TCRdb's copy carries only in-frame clones and drops some. The data show around 530,000 clones, roughly 79% seen once. The sequencing sample was made of PBMCs. These receptors were taken from a middle-aged woman in good health. Some clones in this sample may be carry-over from other donors' samples.

The V gene is TRBV7-3, the J gene TRBJ2-5; D ambiguous. The germline V and J ends were trimmed by 5 bases and 5 bases, with 12 bases remaining between them. Germline CDR1 reads SGHTA; CDR2 reads FQGTGA. CDR3 length: 13 residues. The CDR3 is CASSPGPGETQYF. CDR3 nucleotides: TGTGCCAGCAGCCCGGGTCCTGGGGAGACCCAGTACTTC.

The J gene is TRBJ1-5, the V gene TRBV18; possible D gene TRBD1, 5 bases. V gave up 6 bases and J gave up 3 bases, with 9 bases separating them. CDR1 and CDR2 (germline): KGHSH, LQKENI. This CDR3 spans 13 amino acids. The DNA of the CDR3 is TGTGCCAGCTCTGGGGGGGACAATCAGCCCCAGCATTTT. Amino acid sequence: CASSGGDNQPQHF. The variable domain in full, with the rest retrieved from reference TRBV18 and TRBJ1-5, is NAGVMQNPRHLVRRRGQEARLRCSPMKGHSHVYWYRQLPEEGLKFMVYLQKENIIDESGMPKERFSAEFPKEGPSILRIQQVVRGDSAAYFCASSGGDNQPQHFGDGTRLSIL.

On this clone: One base away lies a much larger clone, so this may be a sequencing read error. This chain uses TRBV2 with TRBJ1-5; D is perhaps TRBD1 (5 bases). CDR1 SNHLY and CDR2 FYNNEI come from the germline V gene. There are 14 residues in the CDR3. CDR3 bases: TGTACCAGCAGTCCTCAGGGTAGCAATCAGCCCCAGCATTTT. This encodes CTSSPQGSNQPQHF. Looking up the rest from reference TRBV2 and TRBJ1-5 gives the full variable domain: EPEVTQTPSHQVTQMGQEVILRCVPISNHLYFYWYRQILGQKVEFLVSFYNNEISEKSEIFDDQFSVERPDGSNFTLKIRSTKLEDSAMYFCTSSPQGSNQPQHFGDGTRLSIL.

The genes are TRBV29-1 and TRBJ2-5; 8 bases agree with TRBD2. Per germline, CDR1 SQVTM and CDR2 ANQGSEA. The CDR3 contains 12 residues. Trimming removed 3 bases from V and 5 bases from J; junction bases left unmatched: 2. The CDR3, as DNA: TGCAGCGTTGACCGGGGGGGGGAGACCCAGTACTTC. Amino acid sequence: CSVDRGGETQYF.

The chain is built from TRBV7-9 and TRBJ2-3, with D perhaps matching TRBD2 (5 bases). V was clipped by 6 bases and J by 0 bases, with 13 bases between them. Germline-derived CDR1 and CDR2 are SEHNR and FQNEAQ (reference sequence). This CDR3 has 15 amino acids. CDR3: CASRVIGISTDTQYF. CDR3 DNA: TGTGCCAGCAGGGTTATCGGGATTAGCACAGATACGCAGTATTTT.

The chain is built from TRBV11-3 and TRBJ2-7, with D perhaps TRBD1 or TRBD2 (5 bases each). Germline-derived CDR1 and CDR2 are SGHNT and YENEEA. The CDR3 runs to 14 residues. Trimming left V 1 base short and J 6 bases short, with 13 bases between. Here the CDR3 reads CASSLGGAQSEQYF. For the CDR3, the DNA is TGTGCCAGCAGCTTAGGAGGGGCCCAGTCCGAGCAGTACTTC.

The genes are TRBV19 and TRBJ2-1; D possibly corresponds to TRBD2 (6 bases). The CDR3 has 13 residues. Germline values: CDR1 LNHDA, CDR2 SQIVND (reference sequence). Trimming removed 6 bases at V and 9 bases at J, with 15 bases between. CDR3 sequence (DNA): TGTGCCAGTAGAACCGAGACTAGTGGTGAGCAGTTCTTC. Translated, it gives CASRTETSGEQFF.

The V and J genes are TRBV2 and TRBJ2-2, with TRBD2 matching 9 bases. Germline values: CDR1 SNHLY, CDR2 FYNNEI. This CDR3 region has 15 residues. V gave up 5 bases and J gave up 6 bases; unmatched junction bases: 7. The CDR3 here is CASSPGTSIAGELFF. CDR3 nucleotide sequence: TGTGCCAGCAGTCCCGGGACTAGCATAGCCGGGGAGCTGTTTTTT.

This rearrangement joins TRBV21-1 to TRBJ2-1. TRBV21-1 is a listed pseudogene. CDR3 length equals 19 residues. This CDR3 is CASSKEAFSRGETYNEQFF. CDR3 DNA: TGTGCCAGCAGCAAAGAGGCCTTTTCGAGGGGGGAAACCTACAATGAGCAGTTCTTC.

Here the CDR3 DNA reads TGTGCCTGGATCCCCCCCCGGGGTGGTGAAGCTTTCTTT. It is translated as CAWIPPRGGEAFF. The genes are TRBV30 and TRBJ1-1; D is uncertain. With 4 bases removed from V and 7 bases from J, the gap between germline ends came to 16 bases. The CDR3 loop spans 13 amino acids. Germline loops: CDR1 GTSNPN, CDR2 SVGIG (reference sequence).

A single count supports this clone. The chain employs TRBV5-1 and TRBJ1-5, with 7 bases matching TRBD1. With 7 bases clipped from V and 5 bases from J, the junction kept 9 bases outside the gene matches. The CDR3 contains 14 residues. CDR1 is SGHRS, CDR2 YFSETQ, per germline. CDR3 residues: CASGQGGPYQPQHF. The CDR3 DNA reads TGCGCCAGCGGCCAGGGGGGGCCATATCAGCCCCAGCATTTT.

This chain joins TRBV19 and TRBJ1-5; a weak D match, TRBD1 (5 bases). Germline lookup yields CDR1 LNHDA and CDR2 SQIVND (reference sequence). Trimming pared 7 bases from V and 2 bases from J, leaving 18 bases between. The CDR3 consists of 16 residues. CDR3 sequence: CASMTWGRGGNQPQHF. Here the CDR3 DNA reads TGTGCCAGTATGACTTGGGGTAGGGGTGGCAATCAGCCCCAGCATTTT.

The chain carries TRBV28 and TRBJ2-2; 10 bases fit TRBD2. V lost 7 bases to trimming and J lost 8 bases; unmatched junction nucleotides: 10. Germline values: CDR1 MDHEN, CDR2 SYDVKM. The CDR3 runs 15 residues. The CDR3 nucleotides read TGTGCCAGCATTTCTATAGCGGGAGGTCGGGGGGAGCTGTTTTTT. It encodes CASISIAGGRGELFF.

The rearrangement joins TRBV11-2 to TRBJ2-2; D unresolved. Trimming stripped 0 bases from V and 4 bases from J, with 6 bases between. CDR1 and CDR2 from the germline V gene are SGHAT and FQNNGV. The CDR3 is made up of 14 amino acids. The CDR3 DNA reads TGTGCCAGCAGCTTAGATTTCACCACCGGGGAGCTGTTTTTT. As protein: CASSLDFTTGELFF.

V gene TRBV4-1 combines with J gene TRBJ2-1; the D gene is possibly TRBD2 (6 bases). The germline V gene encodes CDR1 MGHRA and CDR2 YSYEKL. This CDR3 region has 14 residues. The V end lost 4 bases, the J end lost 4 bases, and 11 bases lay between the germline ends. The chain's CDR3 is CASSPLGGYNEQFF. The CDR3 coding sequence is TGCGCCAGCAGCCCCCTAGGAGGGTACAATGAGCAGTTCTTC.

With regard to this clone: A much larger clonotype is one base distant, so this may be a read error. This CDR3 is also generated by other DNA sequences in the sample. This chain uses TRBV5-4 with TRBJ2-7, with D possibly matching TRBD2 (5 bases). The germline V gene encodes CDR1 SGHNT and CDR2 YYREEE (reference sequence). With 4 bases removed from V and 2 bases from J, the gap between germline ends came to 13 bases. This CDR3 is built from 14 residues. CDR3 in DNA: TGTGCCAGCAGCCTGGGAGCGGATACCTACGAGCAGTACTTC. As protein: CASSLGADTYEQYF. The full variable domain, with the rest looked up from reference TRBV5-4 and TRBJ2-7, is ETGVTQSPTHLIKTRGQQVTLRCSSQSGHNTVSWYQQALGQGPQFIFQYYREEENGRGNFPPRFSGLQFPNYSSELNVNALELDDSALYLCASSLGADTYEQYFGPGTRLTVT.

As for this clone: A far bigger clonotype differs at one base, so this is likely a read error. This chain links TRBV29-1 with TRBJ1-1; 8 bases map to TRBD1. Germline V gene data show CDR1 as SQVTM and CDR2 as ANQGSEA. This CDR3 has 13 residues. The CDR3 reads CSAGQGMNTEALF. The CDR3 DNA reads as TGCAGCGCAGGACAGGGAATGAACACTGAAGCTCTCTTT.

This chain links TRBV5-1 with TRBJ1-3; D might be TRBD1 (6 bases). The germline V gene has CDR1 SGHRS and CDR2 YFSETQ. V lost 3 bases and J 4 bases, leaving 14 bases between the germline ends. The CDR3 is 15 amino acids. The CDR3 sequence is CASSSSRQAGNTIYF. CDR3 DNA: TGCGCCAGCAGCTCGTCCAGACAGGCGGGAAACACCATATATTTT.

Concerning this clone: A much larger clone differs by one base, so this may be a read error. The chain couples TRBV10-2 to TRBJ1-1; D is undetermined. Trimming cost V 5 bases and J 10 bases, with 17 bases left between them. The CDR3 consists of 13 residues. Germline V gene sequence: CDR1 WSHSY, CDR2 SAAADI. CDR3 sequence: CASSRAVNAGAFF. The CDR3 nucleotides read TGCGCCAGCAGTCGGGCAGTCAACGCTGGAGCTTTCTTT.

The V and J genes are TRBV5-6 and TRBJ2-6; maybe TRBD1 (6 bases). Trimming shortened V by 5 bases and J by 1 base, and 10 bases separated the two germline ends. The CDR3 is made up of 15 amino acids. Germline lookup yields CDR1 SGHDT and CDR2 YYEEEE. The chain's CDR3 is CASSTQGSGANVLTF. In DNA form, the CDR3 reads TGTGCCAGCAGTACACAGGGATCTGGGGCCAACGTCCTGACTTTC.

The chain combines TRBV5-1 with TRBJ2-5, with TRBD2 matching over 15 bases. Germline assignment: CDR1 SGHRS and CDR2 YFSETQ. Trimming took 3 bases from V and 5 from J; bases not matched to a gene: 11. CDR3 length equals 18 residues. CDR3 nucleotide sequence: TGCGCCAGCAGCTCGGGGACTAGCGGGAGGATACGTATGGAGACCCAGTACTTC. This gives the protein CASSSGTSGRIRMETQYF.

This clone appeared once. The V and J genes are TRBV13 and TRBJ2-7; 7 bases align to TRBD2. CDR3 length: 16 residues. The germline V gene has CDR1 PRHDT and CDR2 FYEKMQ (reference sequence). V trimming: 4 bases; J trimming: 8 bases; junction bases outside the gene matches: 17. CDR3: CASSSPTGGGPGKQYF. The CDR3 coding sequence is TGTGCCAGCAGCTCCCCGACGGGGGGAGGGCCGGGGAAGCAGTACTTC.